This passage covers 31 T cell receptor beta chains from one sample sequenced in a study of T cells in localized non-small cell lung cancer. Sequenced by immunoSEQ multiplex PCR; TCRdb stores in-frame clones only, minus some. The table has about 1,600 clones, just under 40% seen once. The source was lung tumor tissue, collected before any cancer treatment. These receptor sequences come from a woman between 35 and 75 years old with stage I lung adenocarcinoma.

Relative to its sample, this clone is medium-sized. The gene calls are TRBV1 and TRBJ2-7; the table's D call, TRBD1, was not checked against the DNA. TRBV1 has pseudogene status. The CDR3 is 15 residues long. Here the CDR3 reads CASSQSTGNSYEQYF. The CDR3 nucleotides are TGCGCCAGCAGCCAATCGACAGGGAACTCCTACGAGCAGTACTTC.

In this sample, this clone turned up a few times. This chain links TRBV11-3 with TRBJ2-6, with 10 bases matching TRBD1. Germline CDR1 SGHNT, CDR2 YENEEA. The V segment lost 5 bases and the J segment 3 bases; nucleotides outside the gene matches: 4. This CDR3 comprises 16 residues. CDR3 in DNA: TGTGCCAGCAGCCTGACAGGGGGCGGTGGGGCCAACGTCCTGACTTTC. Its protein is CASSLTGGGGANVLTF.

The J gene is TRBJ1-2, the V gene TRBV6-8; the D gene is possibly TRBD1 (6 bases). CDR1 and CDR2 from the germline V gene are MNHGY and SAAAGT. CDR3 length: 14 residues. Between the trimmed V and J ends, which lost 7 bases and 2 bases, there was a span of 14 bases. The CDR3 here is CASKKDRGNYGYTF. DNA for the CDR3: TGTGCCAGCAAGAAGGACAGAGGGAACTATGGCTACACCTTC.

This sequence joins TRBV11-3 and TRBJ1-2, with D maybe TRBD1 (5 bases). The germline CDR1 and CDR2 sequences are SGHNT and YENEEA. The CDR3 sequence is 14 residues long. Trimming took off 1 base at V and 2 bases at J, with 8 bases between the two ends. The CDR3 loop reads CASSLGQRNYGYTF. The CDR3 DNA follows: TGTGCCAGCAGCTTAGGACAGCGAAACTATGGCTACACCTTC.

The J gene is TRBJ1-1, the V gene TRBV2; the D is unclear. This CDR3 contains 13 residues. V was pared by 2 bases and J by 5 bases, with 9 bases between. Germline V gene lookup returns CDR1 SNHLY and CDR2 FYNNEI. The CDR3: CASSEIGETEAFF. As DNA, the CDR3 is TGTGCCAGCAGTGAAATCGGTGAGACTGAAGCTTTCTTT.

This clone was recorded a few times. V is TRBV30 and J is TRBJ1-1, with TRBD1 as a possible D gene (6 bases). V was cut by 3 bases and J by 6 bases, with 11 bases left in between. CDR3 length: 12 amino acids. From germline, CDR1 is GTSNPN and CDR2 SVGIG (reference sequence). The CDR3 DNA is TGTGCCTGGAGCACCGGGGGGCCTGAAGCTTTCTTT. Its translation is CAWSTGGPEAFF. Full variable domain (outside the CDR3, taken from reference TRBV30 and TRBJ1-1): SQTIHQWPATLVQPVGSPLSLECTVEGTSNPNLYWYRQAAGRGLQLLFYSVGIGQISSEVPQNLSASRPQDRQFILSSKKLLLSDSGFYLCAWSTGGPEAFFGQGTRLTVV.

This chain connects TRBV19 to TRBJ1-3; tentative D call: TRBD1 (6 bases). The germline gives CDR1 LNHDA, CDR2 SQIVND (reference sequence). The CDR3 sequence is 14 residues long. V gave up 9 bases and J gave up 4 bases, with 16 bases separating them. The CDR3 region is CASGYRESGNTIYF. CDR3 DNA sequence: TGTGCCAGCGGTTACAGGGAATCGGGAAACACCATATATTTT.

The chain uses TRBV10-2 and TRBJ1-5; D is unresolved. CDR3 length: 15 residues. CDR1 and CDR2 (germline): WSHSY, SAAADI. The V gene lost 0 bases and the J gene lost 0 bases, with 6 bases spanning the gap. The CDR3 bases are TGCGCCAGCAGTGAGTCTTCCAATAGCAATCAGCCCCAGCATTTT. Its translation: CASSESSNSNQPQHF.

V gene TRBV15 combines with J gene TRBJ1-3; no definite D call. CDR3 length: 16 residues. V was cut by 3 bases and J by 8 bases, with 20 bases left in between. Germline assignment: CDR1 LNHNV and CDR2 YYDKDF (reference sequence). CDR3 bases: TGTGCCACCAGCAGGGCCCGATCAGCGTCTCGAGACACCATATATTTT. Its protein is CATSRARSASRDTIYF. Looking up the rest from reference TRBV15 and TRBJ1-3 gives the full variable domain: DAMVIQNPRYQVTQFGKPVTLSCSQTLNHNVMYWYQQKSSQAPKLLFHYYDKDFNNEADTPDNFQSRRPNTSFCFLDIRSPGLGDTAMYLCATSRARSASRDTIYFGEGSWLTVV.

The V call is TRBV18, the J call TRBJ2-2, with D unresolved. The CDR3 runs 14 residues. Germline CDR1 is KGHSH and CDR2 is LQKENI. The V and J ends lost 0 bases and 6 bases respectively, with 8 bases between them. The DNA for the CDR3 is TGTGCCAGCTCACCACCATCGGGTCCCGGGGAGCTGTTTTTT. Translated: CASSPPSGPGELFF.

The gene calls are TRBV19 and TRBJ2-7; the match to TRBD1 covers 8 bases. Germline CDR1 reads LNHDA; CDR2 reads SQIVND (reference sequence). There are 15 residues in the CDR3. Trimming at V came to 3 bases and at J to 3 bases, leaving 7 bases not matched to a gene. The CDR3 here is CASSMSAGGFYEQYF. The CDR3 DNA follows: TGTGCCAGTAGTATGTCGGCAGGGGGCTTCTACGAGCAGTACTTC.

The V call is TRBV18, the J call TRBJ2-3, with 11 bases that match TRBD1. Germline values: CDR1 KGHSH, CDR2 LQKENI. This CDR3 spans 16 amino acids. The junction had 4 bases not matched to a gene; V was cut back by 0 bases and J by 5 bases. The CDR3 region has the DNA TGTGCCAGCTCACCACCATGGGACAGGGGGAAAGATACGCAGTATTTT. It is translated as CASSPPWDRGKDTQYF.

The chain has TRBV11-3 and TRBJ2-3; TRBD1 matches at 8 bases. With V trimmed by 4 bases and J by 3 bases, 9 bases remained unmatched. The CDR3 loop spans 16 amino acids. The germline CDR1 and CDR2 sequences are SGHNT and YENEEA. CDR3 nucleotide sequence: TGTGCCAGCAGCTCGGCGGTGACAGGGGAAACAGATACGCAGTATTTT. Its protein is CASSSAVTGETDTQYF. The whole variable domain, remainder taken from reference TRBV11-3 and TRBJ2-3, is EAGVVQSPRYKIIEKKQPVAFWCNPISGHNTLYWYLQNLGQGPELLIRYENEEAVDDSQLPKDRFSAERLKGVDSTLKIQPAELGDSAVYLCASSSAVTGETDTQYFGPGTRLTVL.

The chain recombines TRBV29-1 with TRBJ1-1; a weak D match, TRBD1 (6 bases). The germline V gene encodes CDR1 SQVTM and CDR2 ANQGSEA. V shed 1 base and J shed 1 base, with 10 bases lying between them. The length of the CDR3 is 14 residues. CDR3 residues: CSVEVGGGNTEAFF. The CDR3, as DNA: TGCAGCGTTGAAGTGGGAGGGGGGAACACTGAAGCTTTCTTT.

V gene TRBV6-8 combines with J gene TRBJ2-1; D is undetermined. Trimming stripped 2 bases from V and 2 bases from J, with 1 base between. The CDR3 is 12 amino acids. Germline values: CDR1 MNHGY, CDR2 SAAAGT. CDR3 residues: CASSYPYNEQFF. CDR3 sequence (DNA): TGTGCCAGCAGTTACCCCTACAATGAGCAGTTCTTC.

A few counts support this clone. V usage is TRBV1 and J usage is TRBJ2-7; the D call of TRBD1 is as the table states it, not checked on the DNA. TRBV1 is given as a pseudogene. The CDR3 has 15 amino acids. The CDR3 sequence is CASSQDATGGNEQYF. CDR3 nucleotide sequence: TGCGCCAGCAGCCAAGATGCCACAGGGGGCAACGAGCAGTACTTC.

The CDR3 here is CASTRSGARYGYTF. The DNA of the CDR3 is TGTGCCAGCACAAGGTCGGGGGCCCGATATGGCTACACCTTC. The V gene is TRBV6-8, the J gene TRBJ1-2; weak D call: TRBD1 (6 bases). V lost 7 bases and J 5 bases, leaving 17 bases between the germline ends. CDR3 length equals 14 residues. The V gene's germline CDR1 is MNHGY and CDR2 SAAAGT.

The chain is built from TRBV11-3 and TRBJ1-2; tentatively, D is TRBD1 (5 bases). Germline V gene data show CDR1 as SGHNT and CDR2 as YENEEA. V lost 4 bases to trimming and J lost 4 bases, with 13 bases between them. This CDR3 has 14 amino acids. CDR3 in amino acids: CASSSRAPLYGYTF. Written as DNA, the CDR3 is TGTGCCAGCAGCTCCAGGGCCCCCCTCTATGGCTACACCTTC.

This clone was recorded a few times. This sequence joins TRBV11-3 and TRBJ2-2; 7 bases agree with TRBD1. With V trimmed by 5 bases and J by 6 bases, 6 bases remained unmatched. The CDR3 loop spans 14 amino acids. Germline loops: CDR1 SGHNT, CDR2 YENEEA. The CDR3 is CASSVTGDAGELFF. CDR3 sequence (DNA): TGTGCCAGCAGCGTCACAGGGGACGCCGGGGAGCTGTTTTTT. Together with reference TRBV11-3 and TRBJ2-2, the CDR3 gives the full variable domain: EAGVVQSPRYKIIEKKQPVAFWCNPISGHNTLYWYLQNLGQGPELLIRYENEEAVDDSQLPKDRFSAERLKGVDSTLKIQPAELGDSAVYLCASSVTGDAGELFFGEGSRLTVL.

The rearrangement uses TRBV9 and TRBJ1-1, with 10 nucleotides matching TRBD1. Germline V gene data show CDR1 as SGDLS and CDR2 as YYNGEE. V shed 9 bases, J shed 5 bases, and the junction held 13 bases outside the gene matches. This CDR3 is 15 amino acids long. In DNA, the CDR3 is TGTGCCAACAGTTATGGGACAGGGGCGGTTACTGAAGCTTTCTTT. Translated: CANSYGTGAVTEAFF.

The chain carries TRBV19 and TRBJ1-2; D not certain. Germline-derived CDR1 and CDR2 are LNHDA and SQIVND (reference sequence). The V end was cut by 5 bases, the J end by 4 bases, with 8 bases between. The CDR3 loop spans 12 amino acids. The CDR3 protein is CASSPGSYGYTF. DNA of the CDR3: TGTGCCAGTAGTCCGGGGAGCTATGGCTACACCTTC.

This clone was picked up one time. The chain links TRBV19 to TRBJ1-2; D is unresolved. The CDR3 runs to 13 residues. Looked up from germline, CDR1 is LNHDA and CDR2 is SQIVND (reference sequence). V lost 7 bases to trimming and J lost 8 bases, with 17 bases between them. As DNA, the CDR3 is TGTGCCAGTACCCCCAGCCGTCGAGGGGGCTACACCTTC. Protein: CASTPSRRGGYTF.

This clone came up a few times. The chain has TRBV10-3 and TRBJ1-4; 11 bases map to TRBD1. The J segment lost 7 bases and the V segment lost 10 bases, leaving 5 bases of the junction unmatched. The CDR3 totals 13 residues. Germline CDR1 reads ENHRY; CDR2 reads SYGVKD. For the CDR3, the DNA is TGTGCCAGTAGGGACAGGGGGGTTGAAAAACTGTTTTTT. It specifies CASRDRGVEKLFF.

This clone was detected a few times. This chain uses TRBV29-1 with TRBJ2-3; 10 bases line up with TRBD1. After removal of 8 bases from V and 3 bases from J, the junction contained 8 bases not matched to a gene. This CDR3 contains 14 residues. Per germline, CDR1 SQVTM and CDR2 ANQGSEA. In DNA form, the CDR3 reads TGCAGCTTCACCGGGACAGGGGTAACAGATACGCAGTATTTT. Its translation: CSFTGTGVTDTQYF.

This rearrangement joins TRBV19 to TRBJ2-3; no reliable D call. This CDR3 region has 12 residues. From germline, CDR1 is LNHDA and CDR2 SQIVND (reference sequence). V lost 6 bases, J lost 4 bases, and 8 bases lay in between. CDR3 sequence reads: CASSPPADTQYF. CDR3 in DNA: TGTGCCAGTAGCCCCCCGGCAGATACGCAGTATTTT. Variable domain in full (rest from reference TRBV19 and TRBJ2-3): DGGITQSPKYLFRKEGQNVTLSCEQNLNHDAMYWYRQDPGQGLRLIYYSQIVNDFQKGDIAEGYSVSREKKESFPLTVTSAQKNPTAFYLCASSPPADTQYFGPGTRLTVL.

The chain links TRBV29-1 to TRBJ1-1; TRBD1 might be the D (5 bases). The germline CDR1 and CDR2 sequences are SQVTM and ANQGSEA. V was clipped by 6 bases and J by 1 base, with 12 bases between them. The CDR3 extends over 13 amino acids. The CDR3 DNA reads TGCAGCGTCCAACAGGCGTCGAACACTGAAGCTTTCTTT. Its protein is CSVQQASNTEAFF.

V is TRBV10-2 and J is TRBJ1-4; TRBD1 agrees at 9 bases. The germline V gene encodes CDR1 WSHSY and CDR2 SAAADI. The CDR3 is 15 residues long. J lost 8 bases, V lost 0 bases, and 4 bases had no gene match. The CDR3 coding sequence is TGCGCCAGCAGTGAGTCGGGACAGGGAGAGGAAAAACTGTTTTTT. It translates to CASSESGQGEEKLFF.

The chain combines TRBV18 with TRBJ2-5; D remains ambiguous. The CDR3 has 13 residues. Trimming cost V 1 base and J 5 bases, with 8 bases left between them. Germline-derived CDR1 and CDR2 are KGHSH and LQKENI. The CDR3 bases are TGTGCCAGCTCACCACAAGAACGCGAGACCCAGTACTTC. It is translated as CASSPQERETQYF.

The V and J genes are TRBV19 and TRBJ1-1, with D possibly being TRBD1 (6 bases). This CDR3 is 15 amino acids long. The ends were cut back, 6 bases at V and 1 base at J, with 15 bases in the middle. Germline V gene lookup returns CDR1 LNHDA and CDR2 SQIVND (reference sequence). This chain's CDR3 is CASSPPGGQNTEAFF. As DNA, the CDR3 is TGTGCCAGTAGCCCCCCGGGGGGACAGAACACTGAAGCTTTCTTT.

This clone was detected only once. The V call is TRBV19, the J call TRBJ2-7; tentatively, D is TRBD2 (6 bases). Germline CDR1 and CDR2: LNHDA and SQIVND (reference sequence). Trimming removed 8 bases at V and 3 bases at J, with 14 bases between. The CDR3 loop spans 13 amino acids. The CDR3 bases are TGTGCCAGTTCACTCCGCGGGGACTACGAGCAGTACTTC. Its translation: CASSLRGDYEQYF.

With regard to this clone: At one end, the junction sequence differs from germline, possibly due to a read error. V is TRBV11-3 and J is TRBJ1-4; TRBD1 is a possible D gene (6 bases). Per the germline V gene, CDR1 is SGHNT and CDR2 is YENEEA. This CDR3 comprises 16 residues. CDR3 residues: CASSPGWGAANEKLFF. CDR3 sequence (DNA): TGTGCTAGCAGCCCTGGGTGGGGGGCGGCGAATGAAAAACTGTTTTTT.